The clone carrying this T cell receptor beta chain showed up just a few times. The antigen remains undetermined. This entry comes from a study of T cells after yellow fever vaccination. TCRdb reanalysed the 5' RACE reads using MiXCR and keeps one entry per CDR3 protein. Among some 300,000 distinct CDR3 sequences listed, roughly 9% were seen once. Whole-study results and caveats: Highly abundant clonotypes carried over from the bulk population could end up in FACS-sorted repertoires as contaminants. Across the CD4 and CD8 compartments, a small share of clonotypes was present in both.

V lost 5 bases and J lost 6, with 13 bases in between. There are 13 residues in the CDR3. CDR1 and CDR2 from the germline V gene are SGHTA and FQGNSA. The sample here was CD4+ T cells sorted from PBMCs, taken 5 days after the yellow fever booster vaccination. This TCR was recovered from a man younger than 35 who received the YFV17D yellow fever vaccine. V usage is TRBV7-2 and J usage is TRBJ1-2; D gene ambiguous. The CDR3 sequence is CASSRSRADGYTF. For the CDR3, the DNA is TGTGCCAGCAGCCGATCTCGGGCAGATGGCTACACCTTC. The full variable domain, rest sourced from reference TRBV7-2 and TRBJ1-2, is GAGVSQSPSNKVTEKGKDVELRCDPISGHTALYWYRQSLGQGLEFLIYFQGNSAPDKSGLPSDRFSAERTGGSVSTLTIQRTQQEDSAVYLCASSRSRADGYTFGSGTRLTVV.